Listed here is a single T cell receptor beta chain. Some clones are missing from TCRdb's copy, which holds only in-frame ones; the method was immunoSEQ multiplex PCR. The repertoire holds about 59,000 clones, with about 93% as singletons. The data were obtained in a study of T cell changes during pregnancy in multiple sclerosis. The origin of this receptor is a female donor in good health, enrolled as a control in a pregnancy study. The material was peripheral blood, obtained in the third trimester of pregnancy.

The CDR3 here is CASSPQMYEGYTF. The CDR3 nucleotides read TGTGCCAGCTCACCCCAGATGTACGAAGGCTACACCTTC. V and J are TRBV18 and TRBJ1-2; D not resolved. The CDR3 consists of 13 residues. Looked up from germline, CDR1 is KGHSH and CDR2 is LQKENI. V lost 3 bases and J 8 bases, leaving 13 bases between the germline ends.